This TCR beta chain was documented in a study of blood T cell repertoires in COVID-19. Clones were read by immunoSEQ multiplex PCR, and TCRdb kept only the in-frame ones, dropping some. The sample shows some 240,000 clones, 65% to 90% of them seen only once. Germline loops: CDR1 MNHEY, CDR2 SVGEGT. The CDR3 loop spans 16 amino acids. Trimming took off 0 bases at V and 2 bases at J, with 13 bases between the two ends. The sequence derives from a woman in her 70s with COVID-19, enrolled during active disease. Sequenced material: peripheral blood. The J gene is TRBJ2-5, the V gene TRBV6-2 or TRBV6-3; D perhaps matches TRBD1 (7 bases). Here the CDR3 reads CASSYSSQGGQETQYF. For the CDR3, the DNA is TGTGCCAGCAGTTACTCTTCCCAGGGGGGACAAGAGACCCAGTACTTC.